The next 32 T cell receptor beta chains were all read from a single sample in a study of vaccination effects on CD4 cells after COVID-19. No antigens are known for them. Antigen-specific CD4+ T cells were expanded with viral peptide pools in the ViraFEST assay before sequencing. When ten to eleven days of culture had elapsed, CD4+ T cells were isolated. BNT162b2 vaccine or mRNA-1273 vaccine was given to participants in two doses. Sequencing used immunoSEQ multiplex PCR; TCRdb keeps in-frame clones, though not all of them. The table lists some 29,000 clones, under 85% of them singletons. This sample comprised CD4+ T cells from PBMCs cultured with HCoV-OC43 spike peptides, obtained after COVID-19 vaccination. Subset of the sample: HCoV-OC43 spike overlapping peptide pool stimulation. These receptors came from a human donor who received a COVID-19 vaccine.

The chain combines TRBV6-5 with TRBJ1-2; D remains ambiguous. V lost 7 bases and J lost 8, with 11 bases in between. Per the germline V gene, CDR1 is MNHEY and CDR2 is SVGAGI. The CDR3 loop spans 11 amino acids. This chain's CDR3 is CASKASRGYTF. CDR3 sequence (DNA): TGTGCCAGCAAGGCGTCGCGGGGCTACACCTTC.

This clone was observed a handful of times. One end of the junction is discordant with germline, which a read error may explain. The J gene is TRBJ1-2, the V gene TRBV5-1; no clear D. The CDR3 sequence is 13 residues long. Germline lookup yields CDR1 SGHRS and CDR2 YFSETQ. CDR3 loop: CASSLDAGYGYTF. The CDR3, as DNA: TGCGCCAGCAGTTTGGACGCTGGCTATGGCTACACCTTC.

The chain carries TRBV11-2 and TRBJ1-1; the D gene is possibly TRBD1 (6 bases). Trimming shortened V by 6 bases and J by 1 base, and 21 bases separated the two germline ends. Germline CDR1 SGHAT, CDR2 FQNNGV. This CDR3 has 17 residues. DNA of the CDR3: TGTGCCAGCAGACACGGACAGCGCTACCCCGAGAACACTGAAGCTTTCTTT. It codes for CASRHGQRYPENTEAFF.

This clone was observed a few times. The V gene is TRBV7-2, the J gene TRBJ2-7; no definite D call. V was trimmed by 3 bases and J by 6 bases, leaving 6 bases between them. Germline CDR1 SGHTA, CDR2 FQGNSA. The CDR3 covers 11 residues. Here the CDR3 DNA reads TGTGCCAGCAGCTTTACCCGCGAGCAGTACTTC. Encoded protein: CASSFTREQYF.

V usage is TRBV13 and J usage is TRBJ2-2, with D uncertain. CDR1 and CDR2 from the germline V gene are PRHDT and FYEKMQ (reference sequence). V was cut by 7 bases and J by 1 base, with 10 bases left in between. The CDR3 is 14 amino acids. The CDR3 nucleotides read TGTGCCAGCACTTTTTTGAGGAACACCGGGGAGCTGTTTTTT. Amino acids: CASTFLRNTGELFF.

The chain joins TRBV24-1 to TRBJ2-5; TRBD1 agrees at 8 bases. The CDR3 spans 15 residues. Trimming took 2 bases from V and 5 from J; bases not matched to a gene: 6. Germline CDR1 and CDR2: KGHDR and SFDVKD. CDR3 loop: CATSDSTGGLETQYF. Written as DNA, the CDR3 is TGTGCCACCAGTGATTCCACAGGGGGACTCGAGACCCAGTACTTC.

This rearrangement joins TRBV7-9 to TRBJ2-5; perhaps TRBD2 as D (5 bases). V lost 1 base and J 5 bases, leaving 17 bases between the germline ends. Germline CDR1 is SEHNR and CDR2 is FQNEAQ (reference sequence). There are 16 residues in the CDR3. CDR3 in amino acids: CASSLERAVDGETQYF. For the CDR3, the DNA is TGTGCCAGCAGCTTAGAGAGAGCGGTCGACGGGGAGACCCAGTACTTC.

This clone came up a few times. The chain couples TRBV6-1 to TRBJ1-5, with a weak D call TRBD1 (5 bases). V gave up 3 bases and J gave up 9 bases, with 18 bases separating them. CDR3 size: 15 residues. Germline values: CDR1 MNHNS, CDR2 SASEGT. CDR3 DNA sequence: TGTGCCAGCAGTGAGGGGGTACTAAGTCCGCGGCCCCAGCATTTT. Translation gives CASSEGVLSPRPQHF.

The rearrangement joins TRBV18 to TRBJ1-2; 10 bases fit TRBD1. The CDR3 length is 15 residues. From germline, CDR1 is KGHSH and CDR2 LQKENI. V gave up 4 bases and J gave up 7 bases; unmatched junction bases: 9. This chain's CDR3 is CASSQNRDRGPGYTF. The CDR3 bases are TGTGCCAGCTCACAGAACCGGGACAGGGGACCTGGCTACACCTTC.

The rearrangement uses TRBV5-1 and TRBJ1-2; possible D gene TRBD1, 6 bases. V was cut by 1 base and J by 4 bases, with 17 bases left in between. The CDR3 sequence is 16 residues long. Germline CDR1 is SGHRS and CDR2 is YFSETQ. CDR3 coding DNA: TGCGCCAGCAGCTTGAATCAAGGGGGGGAAGGCTATGGCTACACCTTC. This translates into CASSLNQGGEGYGYTF.

This rearrangement joins TRBV3-1 (or the pseudogene TRBV3-2) to TRBJ1-1; D is undetermined. CDR1 and CDR2 from the germline V gene are LGHDT and YNNKEL (reference sequence). The CDR3 is 13 amino acids. Between the trimmed V and J ends, which lost 4 bases and 2 bases, there was a span of 8 bases. The chain's CDR3 is CASSPHENTEAFF. CDR3 coding DNA: TGTGCCAGCAGCCCACACGAAAACACTGAAGCTTTCTTT.

The chain employs TRBV7-2 and TRBJ2-3; D is undetermined. The V gene's germline CDR1 is SGHTA and CDR2 FQGNSA. The ends were cut back, 2 bases at V and 4 bases at J, with 4 bases in the middle. The CDR3 runs to 12 residues. CDR3 sequence (DNA): TGTGCCAGCAGCTTACTGGCAGATACGCAGTATTTT. Translating gives CASSLLADTQYF.

The chain carries TRBV7-8 and TRBJ2-1; TRBD2 agrees at 7 bases. V shed 1 base, J shed 5 bases, and the junction held 2 bases outside the gene matches. This CDR3 spans 14 amino acids. Germline CDR1 SGHVS, CDR2 FQNEAQ. CDR3 bases: TGTGCCAGCAGCTTAGAAGGACTAGACAATGAGCAGTTCTTC. It yields the protein CASSLEGLDNEQFF.

V and J are TRBV14 and TRBJ2-1, with D uncertain. With 0 bases removed from V and 6 bases from J, the gap between germline ends came to 6 bases. Germline CDR1 and CDR2: SGHDN and FVKESK. The CDR3 has 13 residues. In nucleotides, the CDR3 is TGTGCCAGCAGCCAAGACGAAAGCAATGAGCAGTTCTTC. Protein sequence: CASSQDESNEQFF.

This clone was recorded once. V is TRBV24-1 and J is TRBJ2-3; TRBD2 agrees at 8 bases. Germline CDR1 reads KGHDR; CDR2 reads SFDVKD. The CDR3 loop spans 14 amino acids. V was pared by 7 bases and J by 1 base, with 3 bases of the junction left unmatched. The CDR3 loop reads CATSSGSGTDTQYF. For the CDR3, the DNA is TGTGCCACCAGCAGCGGGAGCGGCACAGATACGCAGTATTTT.

The V call is TRBV7-9, the J call TRBJ1-3, with TRBD1 identical over 9 bases. V lost 5 bases and J lost 7; bases outside the gene matches: 15. CDR1 and CDR2 from the germline V gene are SEHNR and FQNEAQ (reference sequence). The CDR3 is made up of 17 amino acids. The CDR3 sequence: CASSRYNSGQGVNTIYF. The CDR3 DNA sequence: TGTGCCAGCAGCCGATACAATTCGGGACAGGGTGTGAACACCATATATTTT.

V is TRBV5-1 and J is TRBJ1-4; D is unclear. V lost 0 bases to trimming and J lost 5 bases, with 11 bases between them. This CDR3 is 15 amino acids long. Germline CDR1 and CDR2: SGHRS and YFSETQ. The CDR3 spells CASSLGQLLNEKLFF. Here the CDR3 DNA reads TGCGCCAGCAGCTTGGGCCAGCTTTTAAATGAAAAACTGTTTTTT. Full variable domain (remainder filled in from reference TRBV5-1 and TRBJ1-4): KAGVTQTPRYLIKTRGQQVTLSCSPISGHRSVSWYQQTPGQGLQFLFEYFSETQRNKGNFPGRFSGRQFSNSRSEMNVSTLELGDSALYLCASSLGQLLNEKLFFGSGTQLSVL.

This sequence joins TRBV4-2 and TRBJ1-2; TRBD1 matches 7 bases. The CDR3 consists of 18 residues. With V trimmed by 0 bases and J by 4 bases, 14 bases remained unmatched. Per the germline V gene, CDR1 is LGHNA and CDR2 is YNFKEQ. The CDR3 coding sequence is TGTGCCAGCAGCCAAGAAGTCACAGGGGTCGGAGGGGGCTATGGCTACACCTTC. Encoded protein: CASSQEVTGVGGGYGYTF.

V gene TRBV4-1 combines with J gene TRBJ2-1, with D unresolved. Germline V gene sequence: CDR1 MGHRA, CDR2 YSYEKL. The CDR3 is 17 amino acids. V was clipped by 6 bases and J by 4 bases, with 22 bases between them. The CDR3 sequence: CASSTDLAPPFYNEQFF. The CDR3 DNA is TGCGCCAGCAGTACCGACCTCGCCCCCCCCTTTTACAATGAGCAGTTCTTC.

This chain joins TRBV29-1 and TRBJ2-1, with 8 bases matching TRBD1. From germline, CDR1 is SQVTM and CDR2 ANQGSEA. This CDR3 has 13 amino acids. With V trimmed by 4 bases and J by 3 bases, 2 bases remained unmatched. This CDR3 reads CSVVGTGYNEQFF. The CDR3 DNA follows: TGCAGCGTTGTAGGGACAGGCTACAATGAGCAGTTCTTC.

The V and J genes are TRBV10-1 and TRBJ1-2; the D gene is possibly TRBD1 (6 bases). The ends were cut back, 2 bases at V and 6 bases at J, with 10 bases in the middle. The V gene's germline CDR1 is WNHNN and CDR2 SYGVQD (reference sequence). The CDR3 contains 13 residues. CDR3 protein: CASSEAGGDGYTF. The DNA of the CDR3 is TGCGCCAGCAGTGAGGCTGGGGGCGATGGCTACACCTTC.

This sequence joins TRBV19 and TRBJ2-5; 11 positions agree with TRBD2. The CDR3 runs 15 residues. After removal of 6 bases from V and 1 base from J, the junction contained 4 bases not matched to a gene. Germline-derived CDR1 and CDR2 are LNHDA and SQIVND (reference sequence). The CDR3 loop reads CASRLAGGFQETQYF. Here the CDR3 DNA reads TGTGCCAGTAGGCTAGCGGGGGGCTTCCAAGAGACCCAGTACTTC.

The chain uses TRBV11-3 and TRBJ2-5, with D tentatively TRBD1 or TRBD2 (5 bases each). The germline gives CDR1 SGHNT, CDR2 YENEEA. The ends were cut back, 5 bases at V and 2 bases at J, with 9 bases in the middle. The CDR3 consists of 13 residues. The DNA of the CDR3 is TGTGCCAGCAGCCGGGACGGACAAGAGACCCAGTACTTC. Its protein product is CASSRDGQETQYF.

The rearrangement uses TRBV6-5 and TRBJ2-7; D ambiguous. Germline CDR1 is MNHEY and CDR2 is SVGAGI. Trimming took 11 bases from V and 0 from J, leaving 14 bases between them. This CDR3 has 13 amino acids. The CDR3 DNA reads TGTGCCGTCTGGGCCGAGAGCTCCTACGAGCAGTACTTC. It specifies CAVWAESSYEQYF.

This sequence joins TRBV5-1 and TRBJ2-6; D is undetermined. V gave up 4 bases and J gave up 2 bases, with 10 bases separating them. There are 15 residues in the CDR3. The V gene's germline CDR1 is SGHRS and CDR2 YFSETQ. The CDR3 nucleotides are TGCGCCAGCAGCAGGGAAGGCACTGGGGCCAACGTCCTGACTTTC. Translating it yields CASSREGTGANVLTF.

The rearrangement links TRBV21-1 to TRBJ2-6. TRBV21-1 is recorded as a pseudogene. CDR3 length: 16 residues. Here the CDR3 DNA reads TGTGCCAGCAGCGCTCCCTCCCACTCTGGGGCCAACGTCCTGACTTTC. This translates into CASSAPSHSGANVLTF.

This rearrangement joins TRBV11-3 to TRBJ1-1; 10 bases match TRBD1. V lost 5 bases, J lost 1 base, and 4 bases stayed unmatched. The CDR3 totals 15 residues. CDR1 and CDR2 from the germline V gene are SGHNT and YENEEA. CDR3 sequence reads: CASSGGQGKNTEAFF. CDR3 DNA: TGTGCCAGCAGCGGGGGACAGGGGAAGAACACTGAAGCTTTCTTT.

The chain couples TRBV19 to TRBJ1-5; no firm D call. From germline, CDR1 is LNHDA and CDR2 SQIVND (reference sequence). Trimming cost V 4 bases and J 3 bases, with 19 bases left between them. This CDR3 spans 17 amino acids. The CDR3 DNA sequence: TGTGCCAGTAGTACTTACCCTCAGGCAAGCTACAATCAGCCCCAGCATTTT. The encoded protein is CASSTYPQASYNQPQHF.

The CDR3 here is CASSTGGQETQYF. DNA for the CDR3: TGTGCCAGTAGCACAGGGGGGCAAGAGACCCAGTACTTC. The V call is TRBV19, the J call TRBJ2-5; TRBD1 matches 8 bases. Germline loops: CDR1 LNHDA, CDR2 SQIVND (reference sequence). This CDR3 contains 13 residues. The junction had 2 bases not matched to a gene; V was cut back by 6 bases and J by 2 bases.

The V and J genes are TRBV24-1 and TRBJ2-2; D perhaps matches TRBD2 (5 bases). Looked up from germline, CDR1 is KGHDR and CDR2 is SFDVKD. CDR3 size: 14 residues. Trimming took 7 bases from V and 4 from J, leaving 12 bases between them. DNA of the CDR3: TGTGCCACCAGGGGTACTCGGGGCACCGGGGAGCTGTTTTTT. This translates into CATRGTRGTGELFF.

Remarks on this clone: Germline is not matched at one junction end, which may reflect a read error. The chain has TRBV23-1 and TRBJ2-1; D unresolved. TRBV23-1 is classed as an ORF, of uncertain function. This CDR3 has 13 amino acids. CDR3 DNA: TGCGCCAGCAGTCAATCCATCTGCAGAATGGGGATCTTC. Residues: CASSQSICRMGIF.

V gene TRBV6-5 combines with J gene TRBJ1-5; 8 bases fit TRBD1. Per the germline V gene, CDR1 is MNHEY and CDR2 is SVGAGI. The CDR3 is 14 amino acids. V shed 7 bases and J 2 bases; nucleotides not matched to a gene: 4. The CDR3 reads CASTVTGGNQPQHF. The DNA for the CDR3 is TGTGCCAGCACCGTGACAGGGGGCAATCAGCCCCAGCATTTT.